The T cell receptor (beta chain) described here comes from a study of blood T cells in healthy people across ages. The CDR3 has 15 amino acids. V shed 3 bases and J 4 bases; nucleotides not matched to a gene: 8. From germline, CDR1 is SGHVS and CDR2 FNYEAQ. The authors ran a second PCR of 7 to 11 cycles using a sample-barcoded 5' primer and a J-beta primer mix. There were at least 3 million CDR3-containing paired-end reads obtained from each sample. TCRdb re-derived calls from the 5' RACE reads in MiXCR, one entry per CDR3 protein. The sample shows nearly 800,000 distinct CDR3 sequences, just under 25% of them seen only once. The same data also contributed to another study, on T cells of mothers and their children. This second report adds: A primer called M1S, used in the second PCR, added sample barcodes and 2-4 random nucleotides.

The sequence derives from a boy aged 5-17 years in good health. This chain joins TRBV7-6 and TRBJ1-1; 7 bases match TRBD1. Sequenced material: blood. The CDR3 DNA follows: TGTGCCAGCAGCTTTGGGGACCAGGGGGGCACTGAAGCTTTCTTT. Translated, it gives CASSFGDQGGTEAFF.